This record looks at one T cell receptor beta chain sequence and its context. Its antigen remains unidentified. The time point denotes: week 35, safety follow-up. Topical imiquimod was applied with each vaccine dose, which held 300 ug of mutant IDH1 20-mer peptide. Vaccinations, eight in total, occurred in weeks 1, 3, 5, 7, 11, 15, 19, 23. These data come from a study of a mutant IDH1 vaccine in newly diagnosed glioma. Study overall: Once 4-6 weeks had passed after radiotherapy alone, vaccination started, or it started with temozolomide cycles. Of treated patients, approximately 62% were men and about 38% women, averaging 40.4 years.

The germline V gene has CDR1 LNHDA and CDR2 SQIVND (reference sequence). This CDR3 is built from 16 residues. Trimming took 2 bases from V and 1 from J; bases not matched to a gene: 5. The data were produced by immunoSEQ multiplex PCR, yet TCRdb's version contains in-frame clones alone and is incomplete. The sample includes roughly 54,000 clones, around 84% seen only once; the top ten take 3.5% to 5%. This clonotype was obtained from a woman aged 18-30 years with glioma. The chain couples TRBV19 to TRBJ2-3, with TRBD1 identical over 8 bases. The source was PBMCs, collected from a glioma patient whose treatment included an IDH1 peptide vaccine. CDR3 residues: CASSIPAGGGTDTQYF. Written as DNA, the CDR3 is TGTGCCAGTAGTATACCCGCAGGGGGCGGCACAGATACGCAGTATTTT.